The clone carrying this T cell receptor beta chain was seen only a few times. Its antigen is as yet unknown. The CDR3 length is 18 residues. The V end was cut by 0 bases, the J end by 2 bases, with 19 bases between. Germline CDR1 and CDR2: MNHEY and SVGEGT. This sample was included in a study of T cells in Graves' hyperthyroidism and ophthalmopathy. Study-wide points: Clonotypes that were expanded in thyroid above 0.001 mostly appeared in blood too.

The CDR3 regions of TCR beta were amplified from RNA transcripts. In the first-round RT-PCR of the TCR CDR3, the HTBI primer set was used. TCRdb reanalysed the multiplex PCR reads using MiXCR and keeps one entry per CDR3 protein. The sample has roughly 280,000 distinct CDR3 sequences; about 18% are singletons. For the diagnoses, clinical symptoms, serum thyroxine and TRAb, thyroid ultrasound and orbital computed tomography were used. This TCR derives from a woman aged 60 to 75 with Graves' ophthalmopathy. Sequenced input: blood. The chain joins TRBV6-2 or TRBV6-3 to TRBJ1-2; D might be TRBD1 (6 bases). The CDR3 DNA reads as TGTGCCAGCAGTTACTCGAGTGTCGGCAGGGGTGTAAACTATGGCTACACCTTC. Its protein is CASSYSSVGRGVNYGYTF.